Below are 24 T cell receptor beta chains sequenced from a single sample in a study of T cell changes during pregnancy in multiple sclerosis. Using immunoSEQ multiplex PCR, the repertoire was profiled, and TCRdb retains in-frame clones only, with some absent. Among fewer than 15,000 clones listed, about 88% were seen once. The source material was CD8+ T cells from peripheral blood mononuclear cells, sampled in the first trimester of pregnancy. These receptor sequences come from a female donor with multiple sclerosis, enrolled in a pregnancy study.

The rearrangement joins TRBV6-5 to TRBJ2-7, with D unclear. The CDR3 consists of 14 residues. The V gene lost 0 bases and the J gene lost 4 bases, with 10 bases spanning the gap. Germline V gene data show CDR1 as MNHEY and CDR2 as SVGAGI. CDR3 residues: CASSYSSDGYEQYF. In DNA, the CDR3 is TGTGCCAGCAGTTACTCTAGTGACGGGTACGAGCAGTACTTC.

J is TRBJ2-7 and V is TRBV5-1, with TRBD1 matching 7 bases. From germline, CDR1 is SGHRS and CDR2 YFSETQ. The V and J ends lost 3 bases and 6 bases, in that order; junction bases with no gene match: 6. The CDR3 sequence is 13 residues long. DNA for the CDR3: TGCGCCAGCAGCTGGGGGACAGAGGCCGAGCAGTACTTC. Amino acids: CASSWGTEAEQYF.

The CDR3 here is CASSFGQGEGGTEAFF. The CDR3 nucleotides read TGTGCCAGCAGCTTTGGACAGGGGGAGGGGGGCACTGAAGCTTTCTTT. The chain links TRBV7-6 to TRBJ1-1; 10 bases agree with TRBD1. The CDR3 has 16 residues. The trim removed 3 bases at V and 4 bases at J, leaving 8 bases unmatched. Germline CDR1 SGHVS, CDR2 FNYEAQ.

The chain recombines TRBV27 with TRBJ1-2; D may be TRBD1 (5 bases). In germline, CDR1 is MNHEY, CDR2 SMNVEV (reference sequence). The V end was cut by 2 bases, the J end by 8 bases, with 12 bases between. The CDR3 totals 13 residues. The CDR3 DNA sequence: TGTGCCAGCAGTTTACTAGGGGAGGAGGGCTACACCTTC. Translated: CASSLLGEEGYTF.

The CDR3 is CASSLAQGSYNEQFF. Here the CDR3 DNA reads TGTGCCAGCAGCTTAGCACAGGGGTCCTACAATGAGCAGTTCTTC. The chain links TRBV7-9 to TRBJ2-1, with 7 bases fitting TRBD1. Looked up from germline, CDR1 is SEHNR and CDR2 is FQNEAQ (reference sequence). After removal of 0 bases from V and 1 base from J, the junction contained 0 bases not matched to a gene. The CDR3 contains 15 residues. The full variable domain, rest sourced from reference TRBV7-9 and TRBJ2-1, is DTGVSQNPRHKITKRGQNVTFRCDPISEHNRLYWYRQTLGQGPEFLTYFQNEAQLEKSRLLSDRFSAERPKGSFSTLEIQRTEQGDSAMYLCASSLAQGSYNEQFFGPGTRLTVL.

The chain uses TRBV21-1 and TRBJ2-5; TRBD1 is the table's D call and was not checked against the DNA. TRBV21-1 is a pseudogene. The CDR3 totals 15 residues. CDR3 DNA: TGTGCCAGCAGCAAAGCCCCAGGGGGCGAAGAGACCCAGTACTTC. It codes for CASSKAPGGEETQYF.

The V gene is TRBV5-1, the J gene TRBJ2-7; no definite D call. Trimming took off 1 base at V and 2 bases at J, with 13 bases between the two ends. From germline, CDR1 is SGHRS and CDR2 YFSETQ. This CDR3 spans 15 amino acids. CDR3 region: CASSLFPGKAYEQYF. In nucleotides, the CDR3 is TGCGCCAGCAGCTTGTTTCCAGGAAAAGCCTACGAGCAGTACTTC.

The chain combines TRBV7-9 with TRBJ1-6; D remains unclear. With 2 bases removed from V and 6 bases from J, the gap between germline ends came to 11 bases. This CDR3 is built from 15 residues. Germline CDR1 is SEHNR and CDR2 is FQNEAQ (reference sequence). DNA for the CDR3: TGTGCCAGCAGCTTAATCGGCGCAGGTAATTCACCCCTCCACTTT. This codes for CASSLIGAGNSPLHF.

The chain carries TRBV9 and TRBJ1-5, with D hard to call. Trimming took 2 bases from V and 5 from J, leaving 8 bases between them. CDR1 is SGDLS, CDR2 YYNGEE, per germline. This CDR3 has 13 amino acids. CDR3 in DNA: TGTGCCAGCAGCGTGTCCGGGGATCAGCCCCAGCATTTT. Protein product: CASSVSGDQPQHF.

CDR3 coding DNA: TGTGCCAGCTCAGCAGTAAGAGATACGCAGTATTTT. It specifies CASSAVRDTQYF. The rearrangement joins TRBV18 to TRBJ2-3; D gene uncertain. Germline assignment: CDR1 KGHSH and CDR2 LQKENI. The CDR3 loop spans 12 amino acids. The ends were cut back, 5 bases at V and 5 bases at J, with 8 bases in the middle.

The chain has TRBV27 and TRBJ1-5; 10 bases map to TRBD1. V lost 5 bases, J lost 6 bases, and 4 bases stayed unmatched. CDR1 is MNHEY and CDR2 is SMNVEV in the germline V gene (reference sequence). CDR3 length equals 14 residues. DNA for the CDR3: TGTGCCAGCAGTCCCGGGACAGGGGTTCAGCCCCAGCATTTT. As protein: CASSPGTGVQPQHF.

The genes are TRBV19 and TRBJ2-3, with 8 nucleotides matching TRBD2. The CDR3 is 16 residues long. V trimming: 3 bases; J trimming: 3 bases; junction bases outside the gene matches: 8. Germline V gives CDR1 LNHDA, CDR2 SQIVND (reference sequence). The CDR3 region has the DNA TGTGCCAGTAGTATCCTAACCGGGGGGGTAACAGATACGCAGTATTTT. This translates into CASSILTGGVTDTQYF.

The chain uses TRBV6-1 and TRBJ2-7, with TRBD1 as a possible D gene (5 bases). The length of the CDR3 is 15 residues. V was clipped by 2 bases and J by 0 bases, with 11 bases between them. Germline V lookup: CDR1 MNHNS, CDR2 SASEGT. This CDR3 reads CASSELTGSSYEQYF. For the CDR3, the DNA is TGTGCCAGCAGTGAATTAACAGGCAGCTCCTACGAGCAGTACTTC.

The CDR3 DNA reads as TGTGCCAGCACCCCAGCGGGGCTCTACGAGCAGTACTTC. Its translation: CASTPAGLYEQYF. This chain connects TRBV2 to TRBJ2-7; 7 nucleotides match TRBD2. This CDR3 has 13 residues. The V gene end was trimmed by 7 bases and the J gene end by 3 bases; junction bases not matched to a gene: 6. CDR1 and CDR2 (germline): SNHLY, FYNNEI.

The genes are TRBV5-1 and TRBJ1-1; D remains ambiguous. Germline V gives CDR1 SGHRS, CDR2 YFSETQ. V gave up 5 bases and J gave up 5 bases, with 16 bases separating them. The CDR3 has 14 amino acids. CDR3 in DNA: TGCGCCAGCAGTCCAGCCGGCCGGGGTACTGAAGCTTTCTTT. Protein: CASSPAGRGTEAFF.

The chain links TRBV4-1 to TRBJ1-5; 8 bases line up with TRBD1. The CDR3 extends over 16 amino acids. From germline, CDR1 is MGHRA and CDR2 YSYEKL. J lost 6 bases, V lost 3 bases, and 10 bases had no gene match. Here the CDR3 reads CASSQTGQGRSQPQHF. CDR3 DNA sequence: TGCGCCAGCAGCCAGACAGGACAGGGAAGGAGTCAGCCCCAGCATTTT.

This chain connects TRBV6-6 to TRBJ1-1; no clear D gene. V shed 2 bases and J shed 0 bases, with 7 bases lying between them. The V gene's germline CDR1 is MNHNY and CDR2 SVGAGI (reference sequence). The CDR3 loop spans 14 amino acids. CDR3 loop: CASSYGQMNTEAFF. The CDR3 nucleotides read TGTGCCAGCAGTTACGGGCAGATGAACACTGAAGCTTTCTTT.

The CDR3 is CASSQAPRTGRNTEAFF. CDR3 in DNA: TGCGCCAGCAGCCAGGCCCCGAGGACAGGCCGAAACACTGAAGCTTTCTTT. This rearrangement joins TRBV4-1 to TRBJ1-1; TRBD1 matches 7 bases. Trimming took 3 bases from V and 2 from J; bases not matched to a gene: 12. In germline, CDR1 is MGHRA, CDR2 YSYEKL. This CDR3 region has 17 residues.

This chain links TRBV21-1 with TRBJ2-1; the table names TRBD2, a call not compared with the DNA. TRBV21-1 is described as a pseudogene. This CDR3 has 16 residues. The DNA for the CDR3 is TGTGCCAGCATCCCGGGGACTTCCTACCCAACCAATGAGCAGTTCTTC. Translated: CASIPGTSYPTNEQFF.

The chain joins TRBV28 to TRBJ2-5; 10 positions match TRBD1. The junction had 8 bases not matched to a gene; V was cut back by 2 bases and J by 5 bases. Germline V CDR1 and CDR2: MDHEN, SYDVKM. The CDR3 length is 16 residues. The DNA for the CDR3 is TGTGCCAGCAGTTTAGAGGACAGGGGGATAATTGAGACCCAGTACTTC. This gives the protein CASSLEDRGIIETQYF.

The rearrangement joins TRBV9 to TRBJ1-4; D is ambiguous. The germline CDR1 and CDR2 sequences are SGDLS and YYNGEE. The ends were cut back, 3 bases at V and 11 bases at J, with 17 bases in the middle. The CDR3 length is 14 residues. CDR3 amino acids: CASSAGSPDSKLFF. CDR3 sequence (DNA): TGTGCCAGCAGCGCGGGGAGCCCGGACTCCAAACTGTTTTTT.

This chain connects TRBV30 to TRBJ1-3; D not certain. This CDR3 spans 11 amino acids. The germline gives CDR1 GTSNPN, CDR2 SVGIG (reference sequence). Trimming cost V 0 bases and J 7 bases, with 4 bases left between them. DNA of the CDR3: TGTGCCTGGAGTGTAAGCAACACCATATATTTT. Translation gives CAWSVSNTIYF. The full variable domain, its missing parts supplied by reference TRBV30 and TRBJ1-3, is SQTIHQWPATLVQPVGSPLSLECTVEGTSNPNLYWYRQAAGRGLQLLFYSVGIGQISSEVPQNLSASRPQDRQFILSSKKLLLSDSGFYLCAWSVSNTIYFGEGSWLTVV.

The rearrangement links TRBV6-4 to TRBJ2-1, with 8 bases identical to TRBD2. The CDR3 covers 13 residues. Germline V CDR1 and CDR2: MRHNA, SNTAGT. V shed 4 bases and J 6 bases; nucleotides not matched to a gene: 2. CDR3 loop: CASSAGGVNEQFF. Here the CDR3 DNA reads TGTGCCAGCAGTGCGGGGGGGGTCAATGAGCAGTTCTTC.

The chain couples TRBV7-6 to TRBJ1-5; unclear D gene. The V gene's germline CDR1 is SGHVS and CDR2 FNYEAQ. This CDR3 has 13 residues. Trimming cost V 1 base and J 7 bases, with 8 bases left between them. Here the CDR3 reads CASSLGGGQPQHF. CDR3 nucleotide sequence: TGTGCCAGCAGCTTAGGGGGAGGACAGCCCCAGCATTTT.